These T cell receptor beta chains were read from a single sample in a study of identical twins. TCRdb re-called the 5' RACE reads through MiXCR, storing one row per CDR3 protein. The sample yields around 480,000 distinct CDR3 sequences, 14% seen once. The sample was also linked to a second study, of yellow fever vaccine responses in identical twins.

The sequenced sample consisted of CD4+ T cells sorted from blood. Receptor source: a woman aged 18-29 years in good health. Both conserved end residues are part of each CDR3. D genes are given only for firm matches. Where a row states a size, it is once, few, many or the class of an expanded clone; other rows omit it.

V gene: TRBV18
clone size: few
J gene: TRBJ2-2
D gene: NA
CDR3 length: 16
CDR3 protein: CASSETTGTNTGELFF
CDR3 DNA: TGTGCCAGCTCGGAGACGACAGGCACGAACACCGGGGAGCTGTTTTTT

V gene: TRBV3-1
clone size: NA
J gene: TRBJ2-5
D gene: NA
CDR3 length: 11
CDR3 protein: CASSQERDSFF
CDR3 DNA: TGTGCCAGCAGCCAAGAACGGGATAGTTTCTTC

V gene: TRBV7-2
clone size: few
J gene: TRBJ1-5
D gene: NA
CDR3 length: 12
CDR3 protein: CASSAGGQPQHF
CDR3 DNA: TGTGCCAGCAGCGCAGGTGGTCAGCCCCAGCATTTT

V gene: TRBV7-9
clone size: few
J gene: TRBJ1-6
D gene: NA
CDR3 length: 16
CDR3 protein: CASSPTGQLGNSPLHF
CDR3 DNA: TGTGCCAGCAGCCCCACCGGGCAGCTGGGAAATTCACCCCTCCACTTT

V gene: TRBV10-3
clone size: few
J gene: TRBJ2-7
D gene: TRBD2
CDR3 length: 14
CDR3 protein: CAISDLGGSYEQYF
CDR3 DNA: TGTGCCATCAGTGACTTGGGCGGGAGCTACGAGCAGTACTTC

V gene: TRBV29-1
clone size: many
J gene: TRBJ1-1
D gene: TRBD1
CDR3 length: 13
CDR3 protein: CSVLQGREAEAFF
CDR3 DNA: TGCAGCGTTTTACAGGGGAGGGAGGCAGAAGCTTTCTTT

V gene: TRBV21-1
clone size: NA
J gene: TRBJ2-5
D gene: NA
CDR3 length: 18
CDR3 protein: CASRPALWSRYWEETQYF
CDR3 DNA: TGTGCCAGCAGACCCGCGTTATGGAGCAGGTACTGGGAAGAGACCCAGTACTTC

V gene: TRBV11-2
clone size: few
J gene: TRBJ2-2
D gene: TRBD2
CDR3 length: 20
CDR3 protein: CASTPLRTSGRYANTGELFF
CDR3 DNA: TGTGCCAGCACCCCTCTAAGGACTAGCGGGAGATACGCGAACACCGGGGAGCTGTTTTTT

V gene: TRBV12-3/TRBV12-4
clone size: NA
J gene: TRBJ1-2
D gene: NA
CDR3 length: 13
CDR3 protein: CASSFRRHYGYTF
CDR3 DNA: TGTGCCAGCAGTTTTAGGCGGCACTATGGCTACACCTTC

V gene: TRBV7-3
clone size: NA
J gene: TRBJ1-6
D gene: NA
CDR3 length: 14
CDR3 protein: CASSLSSYNSPLHF
CDR3 DNA: TGTGCCAGCAGCCTGAGCTCCTATAATTCACCCCTCCACTTT

V gene: TRBV20-1
clone size: NA
J gene: TRBJ2-1
D gene: NA
CDR3 length: 15
CDR3 protein: CSAQTGLVSYNEQFF
CDR3 DNA: TGCAGTGCTCAGACGGGACTGGTTTCCTACAATGAGCAGTTCTTC